Each of the 9 T cell receptor beta chains below was sequenced from the same sample in a study of a mutant IDH1 vaccine in newly diagnosed glioma (TCRdb year 2021). Antigens of these TCRs are unknown. Library method: the immunoSEQ multiplex PCR assay. The table was pulled from immuneACCESS by TCRdb, which kept in-frame rearrangements only. Such tables lose some clones; where checked, under half of the loss comes from unresolved V genes, and the rest has no known cause. Recorded for this sample are about 38,000 clones; roughly 79% of them occurred a single time. The ten most abundant clones make up about 12% of the sample. The sample's time point label, decoded: week 5, during vaccination. A 20-mer mutant IDH1 peptide at 300 micrograms in Montanide made up each vaccine dose, which was injected subcutaneously together with topical imiquimod. The sample was PBMCs, taken from a glioma patient whose treatment included an IDH1 peptide vaccine. The receptors were sampled from a man in his fifties with glioma.

About this clone: One end of the junction is discordant with germline, which a read error may explain. Other DNA sequences in the sample encode the same CDR3. This chain joins TRBV29-1 and TRBJ1-1; D unclear. This CDR3 is built from 13 residues. CDR1 is SQVTM, CDR2 ANQGSEA, per germline. The CDR3 nucleotides read TGCAGCGTTTGGACTCCCCAGAACACTGAGGCTTTCTTT. This translates into CSVWTPQNTEAFF. Based on the CDR3 plus reference TRBV29-1 and TRBJ1-1, the full variable domain is SAVISQKPSRDICQRGTSLTIQCQVDSQVTMMFWYRQQPGQSLTLIATANQGSEATYESGFVIDKFPISRPNLTFSTLTVSNMSPEDSSIYLCSVWTPQNTEAFFGQGTRLTVV.

Only one count was recorded for this clone. J is TRBJ1-5 and V is TRBV15; 10 nucleotides match TRBD1. The CDR3 runs 17 residues. Germline CDR1 is LNHNV and CDR2 is YYDKDF (reference sequence). The ends lost 5 bases at V and 2 bases at J; junction bases unmatched: 9. CDR3 region: CATSQGTGDRGNQPQHF. Written as DNA, the CDR3 is TGTGCCACCAGCCAAGGGACAGGGGATAGGGGCAATCAGCCCCAGCATTTT.

V and J are TRBV5-1 and TRBJ2-2; D is unclear. Trimming cost V 1 base and J 5 bases, with 12 bases left between them. This CDR3 comprises 15 residues. Germline assignment: CDR1 SGHRS and CDR2 YFSETQ. CDR3 sequence reads: CASSLFPSGTGELFF. In nucleotides, the CDR3 is TGCGCCAGCAGCTTGTTCCCCAGTGGGACCGGGGAGCTGTTTTTT.

This rearrangement joins TRBV5-1 to TRBJ2-1; 10 bases line up with TRBD2. With V trimmed by 3 bases and J by 3 bases, 3 bases remained unmatched. CDR1 and CDR2 (germline): SGHRS, YFSETQ. CDR3 length: 15 amino acids. CDR3 in DNA: TGCGCCAGCAGCTCTAGCGGGAGAGGCTACAATGAGCAGTTCTTC. Its translation: CASSSSGRGYNEQFF.

CDR3 loop: CASSEAGDRAGEAFF. CDR3 coding DNA: TGTGCCAGCAGTGAAGCGGGGGACAGGGCAGGTGAAGCTTTCTTT. The chain combines TRBV6-1 with TRBJ1-1, with 9 bases fitting TRBD1. Germline V gives CDR1 MNHNS, CDR2 SASEGT. The trim removed 0 bases at V and 7 bases at J, leaving 6 bases unmatched. The CDR3 runs to 15 residues.

There are a few counts of this clone. The chain is built from TRBV20-1 and TRBJ1-1; D uncertain. The germline V and J ends were trimmed by 6 bases and 5 bases, with 10 bases remaining between them. CDR1 is DFQATT and CDR2 is SNEGSKA in the germline V gene (reference sequence). The CDR3 consists of 11 residues. The chain's CDR3 is CSAATGTEAFF. The CDR3 region has the DNA TGCAGTGCGGCAACGGGTACTGAAGCTTTCTTT.

The chain is built from TRBV4-3 and TRBJ1-2; 10 positions match TRBD1. This CDR3 spans 16 amino acids. The junction had 8 bases not matched to a gene; V was cut back by 1 base and J by 6 bases. Per germline, CDR1 LGHNA and CDR2 YSLEER. The CDR3 DNA follows: TGCGCCAGCAGCCAAGTCCCGGGACAGGGGCGGAATGGCTACACCTTC. Amino acids: CASSQVPGQGRNGYTF.

This rearrangement joins TRBV19 to TRBJ1-4; 7 bases agree with TRBD1. After removal of 7 bases from V and 8 bases from J, the junction contained 10 bases not matched to a gene. The CDR3 has 14 residues. From germline, CDR1 is LNHDA and CDR2 SQIVND (reference sequence). CDR3 in amino acids: CASTVRGGQEKLFF. CDR3 nucleotides: TGTGCCAGTACCGTACGAGGGGGCCAGGAAAAACTGTTTTTT.

J is TRBJ2-5 and V is TRBV5-1, with 7 bases fitting TRBD1. Germline trimming cut 0 bases from V and 5 bases from J; bases unmatched to any gene: 13. Germline lookup yields CDR1 SGHRS and CDR2 YFSETQ. There are 17 residues in the CDR3. The CDR3 loop reads CASSLEPTGTSGETQYF. CDR3 DNA: TGCGCCAGCAGCTTGGAGCCGACAGGGACGTCCGGGGAGACCCAGTACTTC.